This passage covers 21 T cell receptor beta chains from one sample sequenced in a study of cytomegalovirus exposure and HLA in healthy donors. The PCR employed 60 Vbeta primers together with 13 Jbeta primers. Sequencing used immunoSEQ multiplex PCR; TCRdb keeps in-frame clones, though not all of them. The sample carries roughly 100,000 clones, 75% to 85% recorded once. Material: PBMCs. Receptor source: a man between 18 and 29 years old in good health and CMV-seronegative.

The chain employs TRBV2 and TRBJ1-5; 8 bases align to TRBD1. Per the germline V gene, CDR1 is SNHLY and CDR2 is FYNNEI. Trimming took 5 bases from V and 3 from J; bases not matched to a gene: 6. This CDR3 is built from 15 residues. This chain's CDR3 is CASSTTGEVNQPQHF. The CDR3 DNA reads TGTGCCAGCAGTACGACAGGGGAGGTCAATCAGCCCCAGCATTTT.

The rearrangement uses TRBV7-3 and TRBJ2-1; 13 nucleotides align to TRBD2. Germline V gives CDR1 SGHTA, CDR2 FQGTGA. The CDR3 is made up of 15 amino acids. J lost 4 bases, V lost 4 bases, and 1 base had no gene match. CDR3 sequence (DNA): TGTGCCAGCAGCTCGGGACTAGCGGGGTACAATGAGCAGTTCTTC. Its translation: CASSSGLAGYNEQFF.

The CDR3 reads CASGFGETGKGSGNTIYF. In DNA, the CDR3 is TGTGCTAGTGGTTTTGGGGAGACGGGGAAGGGATCTGGAAACACCATATATTTT. This chain connects TRBV12-5 to TRBJ1-3, with D unclear. CDR3 length equals 18 residues. CDR1 is LGHNT, CDR2 FRNRAP, per germline. V was pared by 3 bases and J by 1 base, with 19 bases between.

This clone came up a few times. The J gene is TRBJ1-4, the V gene TRBV5-1; 7 bases match TRBD1. The germline V gene has CDR1 SGHRS and CDR2 YFSETQ. The CDR3 extends over 15 amino acids. V lost 5 bases, J lost 6 bases, and 10 bases stayed unmatched. The CDR3 nucleotides read TGCGCCAGCAGTTATACAGGGGCGTGGGATGAAAAACTGTTTTTT. It specifies CASSYTGAWDEKLFF.

This clone has only one observation. This chain connects TRBV30 to TRBJ2-5; no clear D gene. There are 12 residues in the CDR3. V was shortened by 3 bases and J by 2 bases, with 7 bases between the two germline ends. Per the germline V gene, CDR1 is GTSNPN and CDR2 is SVGIG (reference sequence). CDR3 protein: CAWSPLQETQYF. CDR3 sequence (DNA): TGTGCCTGGAGCCCGTTACAAGAGACCCAGTACTTC.

The chain is built from TRBV9 and TRBJ2-7; 12 bases are shared with TRBD2. Per germline, CDR1 SGDLS and CDR2 YYNGEE. The CDR3 has 16 amino acids. The trim removed 4 bases at V and 3 bases at J, leaving 8 bases unmatched. The CDR3 DNA sequence: TGTGCCAGCAGCCCGAATCTAGCGGGAGGGTTCTACGAGCAGTACTTC. Translation gives CASSPNLAGGFYEQYF.

The CDR3: CSVQQGYGYTF. CDR3 nucleotide sequence: TGCAGCGTTCAACAGGGTTATGGCTACACCTTC. V gene TRBV29-1 combines with J gene TRBJ1-2; a possible D gene is TRBD1 (6 bases). V lost 5 bases and J lost 5, with 9 bases in between. There are 11 residues in the CDR3. Germline loops: CDR1 SQVTM, CDR2 ANQGSEA. Full variable domain (rest looked up from reference TRBV29-1 and TRBJ1-2): SAVISQKPSRDICQRGTSLTIQCQVDSQVTMMFWYRQQPGQSLTLIATANQGSEATYESGFVIDKFPISRPNLTFSTLTVSNMSPEDSSIYLCSVQQGYGYTFGSGTRLTVV.

The V call is TRBV10-2, the J call TRBJ2-1, with D perhaps TRBD2 (5 bases). The CDR3 has 11 amino acids. In germline, CDR1 is WSHSY, CDR2 SAAADI. The V end lost 5 bases, the J end lost 10 bases, and 9 bases lay between the germline ends. CDR3 nucleotide sequence: TGCGCCAGCAGTTTAGGAGGAGAGCAGTTCTTC. The encoded protein is CASSLGGEQFF.

V usage is TRBV6-1 and J usage is TRBJ2-7, with TRBD1 matching over 7 bases. With 1 base clipped from V and 0 bases from J, the junction kept 6 bases outside the gene matches. The CDR3 runs to 16 residues. The V gene's germline CDR1 is MNHNS and CDR2 SASEGT. Here the CDR3 DNA reads TGTGCCAGCAGTGAAGGGGCGACAGGGTCCTCCTACGAGCAGTACTTC. It translates to CASSEGATGSSYEQYF.

This clone appeared a few times. V usage is TRBV6-5 and J usage is TRBJ2-1, with D perhaps TRBD1 (6 bases). This CDR3 region has 15 residues. The V end was cut by 5 bases, the J end by 0 bases, with 11 bases between. Per the germline V gene, CDR1 is MNHEY and CDR2 is SVGAGI. In DNA form, the CDR3 reads TGTGCCAGCAGTACAACAGGGAGCTCCTACAATGAGCAGTTCTTC. It is translated as CASSTTGSSYNEQFF.

This rearrangement joins TRBV9 to TRBJ2-3; 12 bases match TRBD2. This CDR3 is 15 amino acids long. CDR1 SGDLS and CDR2 YYNGEE come from the germline V gene. V dropped 1 base and J dropped 3; count of bases not matched to a gene: 0. CDR3 sequence (DNA): TGTGCCAGCAGCGTAACTAGCGGGAGGACAGATACGCAGTATTTT. Translation gives CASSVTSGRTDTQYF.

The chain employs TRBV7-9 and TRBJ2-7, with a tentative D call TRBD1 (6 bases). The CDR3 spans 14 residues. Trimming stripped 11 bases from V and 2 bases from J, with 19 bases between. Germline V CDR1 and CDR2: SEHNR, FQNEAQ (reference sequence). In DNA form, the CDR3 reads TGTGCCGTAGGACAGAGCTCTGCCACCTACGAGCAGTACTTC. This sequence encodes CAVGQSSATYEQYF.

This clone was seen just once. The CDR3, as DNA: TGTGCCAGCAGCTTCGAGTCCGAGCAGTACTTC. Its protein is CASSFESEQYF. The chain joins TRBV5-6 to TRBJ2-7, with no clear D. The V and J ends lost 2 bases and 6 bases respectively, with 6 bases between them. Germline CDR1 is SGHDT and CDR2 is YYEEEE. The CDR3 is 11 residues long.

This chain connects TRBV9 to TRBJ2-7; no clear D. Germline CDR1 is SGDLS and CDR2 is YYNGEE. The CDR3 totals 14 residues. Trimming removed 0 bases from V and 2 bases from J, with 9 bases in between. CDR3 bases: TGTGCCAGCAGCGTAGCAGTCACCGCCTACGAGCAGTACTTC. Its translation: CASSVAVTAYEQYF.

This chain links TRBV6-5 with TRBJ2-3, with D unclear. Germline loops: CDR1 MNHEY, CDR2 SVGAGI. The CDR3 sequence is 14 residues long. Trimming took off 6 bases at V and 0 bases at J, with 10 bases between the two ends. In nucleotides, the CDR3 is TGTGCCAGCAGGCAGGCATCTAGCACAGATACGCAGTATTTT. Protein sequence: CASRQASSTDTQYF.

The CDR3 nucleotides read TGTGCCAGCAGTTCGACGGAAGGAGACGAGCAGTACTTC. The encoded protein is CASSSTEGDEQYF. The gene calls are TRBV28 and TRBJ2-5; D uncertain. The J call may not be correct, given that the DNA end is closer to TRBJ2-7. The CDR3 runs to 13 residues. Germline CDR1 MDHEN, CDR2 SYDVKM.

This chain connects TRBV4-1 to TRBJ2-1; 8 bases line up with TRBD2. CDR1 is MGHRA, CDR2 YSYEKL, per germline. Trimming removed 0 bases from V and 8 bases from J; junction bases left unmatched: 9. This CDR3 is 16 amino acids long. Here the CDR3 reads CASSQDLSGSIYEQFF. The CDR3 DNA follows: TGCGCCAGCAGCCAAGATTTGAGCGGGAGTATCTATGAGCAGTTCTTC.

The chain combines TRBV7-3 with TRBJ2-4; D is uncertain. CDR1 and CDR2 (germline): SGHTA, FQGTGA. Trimming removed 0 bases from V and 8 bases from J, with 11 bases in between. This CDR3 is built from 14 residues. CDR3 loop: CASSLTGAGHIQYF. The DNA for the CDR3 is TGTGCCAGCAGCTTAACGGGCGCCGGCCACATTCAGTACTTC. Based on the CDR3 plus reference TRBV7-3 and TRBJ2-4, the full variable domain is GAGVSQTPSNKVTEKGKYVELRCDPISGHTALYWYRQSLGQGPEFLIYFQGTGAADDSGLPNDRFFAVRPEGSVSTLKIQRTERGDSAVYLCASSLTGAGHIQYFGAGTRLSVL.

This chain's CDR3 is CASSQDITGGSGRRQFF. CDR3 DNA: TGCGCCAGCAGCCAAGATATAACAGGGGGCTCAGGCAGGAGGCAGTTCTTC. This sequence joins TRBV4-3 and TRBJ2-1, with 9 bases matching TRBD1. After removal of 0 bases from V and 12 bases from J, the junction contained 15 bases not matched to a gene. This CDR3 is 17 amino acids long. Germline V lookup: CDR1 LGHNA, CDR2 YSLEER.

This chain links TRBV6-5 with TRBJ1-2; D may be TRBD1 (5 bases). V lost 7 bases to trimming and J lost 6 bases, with 12 bases between them. Germline V gene sequence: CDR1 MNHEY, CDR2 SVGAGI. The CDR3 consists of 12 residues. The CDR3 sequence is CASTRRGDGYTF. The CDR3 DNA reads as TGTGCCAGCACCAGGCGGGGGGATGGCTACACCTTC.

This clone has just one count. This chain connects TRBV27 to TRBJ2-5, with D unresolved. Deletions cut 2 bases from V and 3 bases from J, with 13 bases between. CDR3 length: 15 residues. Germline V gives CDR1 MNHEY, CDR2 SMNVEV (reference sequence). The CDR3 DNA reads as TGTGCCAGCAGTTTACATCTGGCCGACAAAGAGACCCAGTACTTC. The encoded protein is CASSLHLADKETQYF.